What follows are 3 T cell receptor beta chains derived from one specimen sequenced in a study of T-cell memory formation after mild COVID-19. Each CDR3 protein gets one entry after TCRdb re-called the 5' RACE reads with MiXCR. The repertoire holds about 360,000 distinct CDR3 sequences, with around 14% as singletons. The sample consisted of PBMCs or a T cell subset sorted from them (not recorded which). The receptors come from a man between 18 and 35 years old who had mild COVID-19 (a few samples of this study predate the infection). Cell type and time point are not known.

The chain combines TRBV3-1 with TRBJ2-2; TRBD2 matches at 7 bases. The CDR3 consists of 17 residues. Germline CDR1 reads LGHDT; CDR2 reads YNNKEL (reference sequence). Germline trimming cut 4 bases from V and 4 bases from J; bases unmatched to any gene: 12. CDR3 coding DNA: TGTGCCAGCAGCCCCCCAGGCGCGTTAGCGGGCACCGGGGAGCTGTTTTTT. The encoded protein is CASSPPGALAGTGELFF.

This clonotype was seen more than once but under ten times. This rearrangement joins TRBV7-3 to TRBJ2-1; 13 bases match TRBD2. V was pared by 2 bases and J by 1 base, with 11 bases of the junction left unmatched. Germline CDR1 is SGHTA and CDR2 is FQGTGA. This CDR3 is 20 amino acids long. This CDR3 reads CASSLAPGLAGYRSYNEQFF. The DNA of the CDR3 is TGTGCCAGCAGCTTAGCGCCGGGACTAGCGGGGTACAGATCCTACAATGAGCAGTTCTTC.

In its sample, this clonotype was seen a few times. The chain employs TRBV5-1 and TRBJ1-5, with unresolved D. Trimming removed 0 bases at V and 0 bases at J, with 13 bases between. Germline V gene data show CDR1 as SGHRS and CDR2 as YFSETQ. The CDR3 is 17 amino acids. This CDR3 reads CASSLGADPYSNQPQHF. CDR3 in DNA: TGCGCCAGCAGCTTGGGTGCGGATCCTTATAGCAATCAGCCCCAGCATTTT. The entire variable domain, with the rest obtained from reference TRBV5-1 and TRBJ1-5, is as follows: KAGVTQTPRYLIKTRGQQVTLSCSPISGHRSVSWYQQTPGQGLQFLFEYFSETQRNKGNFPGRFSGRQFSNSRSEMNVSTLELGDSALYLCASSLGADPYSNQPQHFGDGTRLSIL.